This TCR beta chain was sequenced during a study of Ad26.COV2.S vaccination and SARS-CoV-2 variants. TCRdb's table, derived via immunoSEQ multiplex PCR, lists solely in-frame clones and lacks some. The table has hundreds of thousands of clones, approximately 87% seen once. The treatment was: 15 to 20 received Ad26.COV2.S at low or high dose, single or two shots; 5 received placebo; per-sample allocation not given. The investigators took samples on day 63 after the first vaccine or placebo injection. The shot given was an Ad26 vector that makes Wuhan-strain SARS-CoV-2 spike. The V gene's germline CDR1 is KGHDR and CDR2 SFDVKD. This CDR3 contains 16 residues. Germline trimming cut 4 bases from V and 0 bases from J; bases unmatched to any gene: 3.

The chain has TRBV24-1 and TRBJ2-1; 9 nucleotides match TRBD1. The TCR comes from a person between 18 and 60 years old who received the Ad26.COV2.S COVID-19 vaccine or a placebo. The sample in question was peripheral blood, obtained in a trial of Ad26.COV2.S vaccine versus placebo. The CDR3 coding sequence is TGTGCCACCAGTGAGACAGGGGGGCCCTCCTACAATGAGCAGTTCTTC. Protein: CATSETGGPSYNEQFF.